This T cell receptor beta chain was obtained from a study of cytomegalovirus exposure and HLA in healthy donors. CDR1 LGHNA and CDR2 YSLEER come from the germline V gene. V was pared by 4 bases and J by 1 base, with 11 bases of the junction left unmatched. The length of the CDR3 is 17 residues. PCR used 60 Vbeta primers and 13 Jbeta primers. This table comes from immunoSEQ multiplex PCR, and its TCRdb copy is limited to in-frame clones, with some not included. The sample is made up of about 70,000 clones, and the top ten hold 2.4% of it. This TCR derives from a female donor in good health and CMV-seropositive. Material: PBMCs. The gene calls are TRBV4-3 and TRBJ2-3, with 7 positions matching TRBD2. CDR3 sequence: CASSPTAGGGGTDTQYF. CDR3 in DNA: TGCGCCAGCAGCCCGACGGCGGGCGGGGGAGGCACAGATACGCAGTATTTT.